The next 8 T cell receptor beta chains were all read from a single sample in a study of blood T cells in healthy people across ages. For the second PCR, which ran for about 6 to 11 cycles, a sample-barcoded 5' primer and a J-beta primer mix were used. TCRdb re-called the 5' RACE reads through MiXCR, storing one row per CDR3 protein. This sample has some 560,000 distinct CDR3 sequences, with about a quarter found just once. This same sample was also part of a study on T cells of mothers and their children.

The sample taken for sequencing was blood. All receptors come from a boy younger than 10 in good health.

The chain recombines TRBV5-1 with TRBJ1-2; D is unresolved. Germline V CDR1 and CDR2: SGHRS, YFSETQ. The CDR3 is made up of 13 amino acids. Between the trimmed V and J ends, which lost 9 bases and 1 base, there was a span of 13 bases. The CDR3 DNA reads TGCGCCATCCTATGGGGTCTTAACTATGGCTACACCTTC. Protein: CAILWGLNYGYTF.

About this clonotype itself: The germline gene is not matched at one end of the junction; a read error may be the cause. CDR3 coding DNA: TGTGCCGGCAGCTCAAGGGGTAGCACTGAAGCTTTCTTT. It codes for CAGSSRGSTEAFF. The chain joins TRBV13 to TRBJ1-1; the D gene is possibly TRBD1 (5 bases). Germline lookup yields CDR1 PRHDT and CDR2 FYEKMQ (reference sequence). This CDR3 is 13 amino acids long.

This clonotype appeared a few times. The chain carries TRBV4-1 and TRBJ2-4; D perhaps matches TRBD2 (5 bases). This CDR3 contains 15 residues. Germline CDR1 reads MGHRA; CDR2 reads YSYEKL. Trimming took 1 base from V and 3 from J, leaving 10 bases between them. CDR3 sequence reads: CASSQVREHKNIQYF. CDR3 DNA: TGCGCCAGCAGCCAAGTTAGGGAGCACAAAAACATTCAGTACTTC.

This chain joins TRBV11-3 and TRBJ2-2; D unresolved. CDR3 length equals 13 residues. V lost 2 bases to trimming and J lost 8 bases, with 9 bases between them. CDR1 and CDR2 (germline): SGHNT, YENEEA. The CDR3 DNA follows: TGTGCCAGCAGCTTAATGGATCGGGGGGAGCTGTTTTTT. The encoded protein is CASSLMDRGELFF.

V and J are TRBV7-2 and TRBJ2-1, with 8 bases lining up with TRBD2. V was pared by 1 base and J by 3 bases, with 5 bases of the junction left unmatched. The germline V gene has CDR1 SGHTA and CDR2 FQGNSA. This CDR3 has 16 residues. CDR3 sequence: CASSLVSSGIYNEQFF. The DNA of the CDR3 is TGTGCCAGCAGCTTAGTCAGTAGCGGGATCTACAATGAGCAGTTCTTC.

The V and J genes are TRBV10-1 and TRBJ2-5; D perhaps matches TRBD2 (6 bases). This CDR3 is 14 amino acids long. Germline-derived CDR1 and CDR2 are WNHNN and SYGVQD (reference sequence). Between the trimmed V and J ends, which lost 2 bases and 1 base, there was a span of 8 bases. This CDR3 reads CASSETSSQETQYF. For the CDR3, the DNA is TGCGCCAGCAGTGAGACTAGCTCCCAAGAGACCCAGTACTTC.

The CDR3 reads CASSSDERGAGKLFF. CDR3 nucleotides: TGCGCCAGCAGCTCGGATGAGAGGGGAGCGGGAAAACTGTTTTTT. The chain joins TRBV5-1 to TRBJ1-4; the D gene is possibly TRBD1 (5 bases). V lost 3 bases to trimming and J lost 10 bases, with 19 bases between them. Germline loops: CDR1 SGHRS, CDR2 YFSETQ. This CDR3 spans 15 amino acids.

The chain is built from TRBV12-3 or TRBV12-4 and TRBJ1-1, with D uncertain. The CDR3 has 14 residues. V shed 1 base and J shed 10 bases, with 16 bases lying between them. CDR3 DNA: TGTGCCAGCAGTTTAGTCCTGGGCAGAGAGGGAGCTTTCTTT. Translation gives CASSLVLGREGAFF.